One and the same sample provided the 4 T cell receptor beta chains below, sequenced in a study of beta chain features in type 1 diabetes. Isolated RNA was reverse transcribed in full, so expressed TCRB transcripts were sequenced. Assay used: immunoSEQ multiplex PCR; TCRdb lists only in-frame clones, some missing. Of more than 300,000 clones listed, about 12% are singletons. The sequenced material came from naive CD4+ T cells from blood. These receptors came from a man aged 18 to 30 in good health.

The CDR3 is CASSSGTNQETQYF. Written as DNA, the CDR3 is TGTGCCAGCAGTTCCGGGACAAACCAAGAGACCCAGTACTTC. The rearrangement uses TRBV28 and TRBJ2-5; D may be TRBD1 (6 bases). The CDR3 length is 14 residues. The germline V and J ends were trimmed by 4 bases and 0 bases, with 9 bases remaining between them. Per germline, CDR1 MDHEN and CDR2 SYDVKM.

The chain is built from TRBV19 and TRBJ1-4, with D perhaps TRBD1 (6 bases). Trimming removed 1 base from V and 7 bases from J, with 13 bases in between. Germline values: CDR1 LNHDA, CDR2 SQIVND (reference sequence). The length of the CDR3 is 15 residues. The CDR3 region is CASSIAGQIFEKLFF. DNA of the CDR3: TGTGCCAGTAGTATAGCTGGACAGATATTTGAAAAACTGTTTTTT.

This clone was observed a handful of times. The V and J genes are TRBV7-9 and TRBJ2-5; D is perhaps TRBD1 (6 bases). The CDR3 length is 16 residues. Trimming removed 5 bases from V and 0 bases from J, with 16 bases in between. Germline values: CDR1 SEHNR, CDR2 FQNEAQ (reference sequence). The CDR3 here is CASSRGQGTYQETQYF. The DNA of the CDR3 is TGTGCCAGCAGCCGCGGGCAGGGGACGTACCAAGAGACCCAGTACTTC.

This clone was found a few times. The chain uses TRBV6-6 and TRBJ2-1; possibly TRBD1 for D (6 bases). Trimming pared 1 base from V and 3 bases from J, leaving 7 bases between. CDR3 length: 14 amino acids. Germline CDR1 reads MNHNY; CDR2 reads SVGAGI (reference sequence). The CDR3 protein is CASSYLDSYNEQFF. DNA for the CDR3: TGTGCCAGCAGTTACTTGGACAGCTACAATGAGCAGTTCTTC.